The source of this TCR beta chain is a study of tumor-infiltrating lymphocytes in primary liver carcinoma. The authors made TCR beta cDNA from 400 to 550 ng total RNA with a constant-region primer. Three nested multiplex PCR rounds of slightly modified ARM-PCR generated TCR beta libraries. TRBV1-TRBV30 forward primers and a C-beta reverse primer were used in the first two PCR rounds, which each ran for 9 to 10 cycles. MiXCR, applied by TCRdb to the multiplex PCR reads, yields one record per CDR3 protein. This sample has 50,000 to 60,000 distinct CDR3 sequences, with 60% to 80% found just once. Sample share makes this clonotype medium-sized. What it recognizes is unknown. V was clipped by 3 bases and J by 5 bases; unmatched bases: 5. Germline values: CDR1 SQVTM, CDR2 ANQGSEA. The CDR3 is made up of 13 amino acids. Joint extraction of RNA and DNA used roughly 20-32 mg of bulk tissue that was unsorted.

Study-level findings and limits: No more than about 8-24% of top clones could be seen in all five tumor regions.

Material for sequencing was liver tumor tissue from sampling region 5. Subset reported: tumor region T5, tumor centre. V gene TRBV29-1 combines with J gene TRBJ2-5; TRBD1 agrees at 8 bases. The receptor was derived from a man in his forties with primary liver carcinoma and hepatitis B virus infection. In DNA form, the CDR3 reads TGCAGCGTTGATCCAGGGGGCGCGGAGACCCAGTACTTC. Protein sequence: CSVDPGGAETQYF.